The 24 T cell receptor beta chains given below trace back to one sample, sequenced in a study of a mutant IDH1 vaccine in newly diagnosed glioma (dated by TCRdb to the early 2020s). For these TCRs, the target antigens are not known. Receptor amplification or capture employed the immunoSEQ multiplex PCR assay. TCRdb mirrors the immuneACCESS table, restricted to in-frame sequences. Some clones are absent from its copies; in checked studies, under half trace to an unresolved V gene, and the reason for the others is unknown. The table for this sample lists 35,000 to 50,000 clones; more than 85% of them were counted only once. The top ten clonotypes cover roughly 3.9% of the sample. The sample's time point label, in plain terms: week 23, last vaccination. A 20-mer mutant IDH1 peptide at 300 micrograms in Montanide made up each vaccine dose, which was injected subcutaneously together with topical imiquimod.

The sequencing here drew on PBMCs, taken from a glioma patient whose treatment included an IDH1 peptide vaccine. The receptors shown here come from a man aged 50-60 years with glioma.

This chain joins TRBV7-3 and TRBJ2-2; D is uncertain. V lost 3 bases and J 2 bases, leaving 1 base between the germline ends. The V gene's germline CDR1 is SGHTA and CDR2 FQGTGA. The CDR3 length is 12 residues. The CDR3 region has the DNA TGTGCCAGCAGCTTTAACACCGGGGAGCTGTTTTTT. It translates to CASSFNTGELFF.

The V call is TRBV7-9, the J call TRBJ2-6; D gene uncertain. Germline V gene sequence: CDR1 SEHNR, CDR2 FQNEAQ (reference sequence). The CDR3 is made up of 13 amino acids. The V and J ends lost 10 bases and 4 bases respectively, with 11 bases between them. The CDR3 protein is CATSSSGANVLTF. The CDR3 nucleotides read TGTGCCACCTCAAGTTCAGGGGCCAACGTCCTGACTTTC.

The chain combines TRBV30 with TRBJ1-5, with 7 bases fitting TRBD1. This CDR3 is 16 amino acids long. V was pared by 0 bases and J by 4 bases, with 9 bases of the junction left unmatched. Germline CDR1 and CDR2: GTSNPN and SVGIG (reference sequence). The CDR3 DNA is TGTGCCTGGAGTGTAGGGGACAGCGGCAGAAATCAGCCCCAGCATTTT. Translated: CAWSVGDSGRNQPQHF.

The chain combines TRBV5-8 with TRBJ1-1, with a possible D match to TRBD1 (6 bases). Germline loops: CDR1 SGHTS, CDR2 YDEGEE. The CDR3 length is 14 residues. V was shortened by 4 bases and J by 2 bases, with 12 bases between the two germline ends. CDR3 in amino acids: CASSRGQRNTEAFF. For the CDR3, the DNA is TGTGCCAGCAGCCGGGGACAACGTAACACTGAAGCTTTCTTT.

The CDR3 loop is CASSRRGRMNTEAFF. The CDR3 nucleotides are TGTGCCAGTAGTAGGCGGGGGCGGATGAACACTGAAGCTTTCTTT. The chain links TRBV19 to TRBJ1-1; D perhaps matches TRBD1 (6 bases). From germline, CDR1 is LNHDA and CDR2 SQIVND (reference sequence). V shed 4 bases and J shed 0 bases, with 12 bases lying between them. The CDR3 covers 15 residues.

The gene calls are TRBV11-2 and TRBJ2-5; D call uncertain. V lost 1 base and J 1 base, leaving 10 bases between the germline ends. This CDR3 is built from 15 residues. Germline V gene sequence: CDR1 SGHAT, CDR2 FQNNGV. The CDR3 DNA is TGTGCCAGCAGCTTAGGGTCCTGGGGCCAAGAGACCCAGTACTTC. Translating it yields CASSLGSWGQETQYF.

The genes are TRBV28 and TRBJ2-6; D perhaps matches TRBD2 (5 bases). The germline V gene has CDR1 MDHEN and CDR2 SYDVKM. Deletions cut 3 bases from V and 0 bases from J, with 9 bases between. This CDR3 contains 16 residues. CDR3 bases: TGTGCCAGCAGTTTTGGAGGCTTCTCTGGGGCCAACGTCCTGACTTTC. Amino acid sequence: CASSFGGFSGANVLTF.

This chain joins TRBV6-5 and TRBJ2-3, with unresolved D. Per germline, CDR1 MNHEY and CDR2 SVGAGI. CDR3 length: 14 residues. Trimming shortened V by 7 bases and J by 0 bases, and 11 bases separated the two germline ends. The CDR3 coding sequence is TGTGCCAGCACCCACTCCCCCAGCACAGATACGCAGTATTTT. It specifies CASTHSPSTDTQYF.

CDR3 nucleotides: TGTGCCAGCAGCGTATGGGGGTACAATGAGCAGTTCTTC. Protein product: CASSVWGYNEQFF. The chain has TRBV9 and TRBJ2-1; D is perhaps TRBD1 or TRBD2 (5 bases each). The V gene's germline CDR1 is SGDLS and CDR2 YYNGEE. V lost 1 base and J lost 4, with 6 bases in between. CDR3 length: 13 amino acids. Full variable domain (remainder filled in from reference TRBV9 and TRBJ2-1): DSGVTQTPKHLITATGQRVTLRCSPRSGDLSVYWYQQSLDQGLQFLIQYYNGEERAKGNILERFSAQQFPDLHSELNLSSLELGDSALYFCASSVWGYNEQFFGPGTRLTVL.

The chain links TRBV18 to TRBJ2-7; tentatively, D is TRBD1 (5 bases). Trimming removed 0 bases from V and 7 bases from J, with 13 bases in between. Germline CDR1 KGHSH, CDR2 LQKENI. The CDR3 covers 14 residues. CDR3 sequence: CASSPPAREGEQYF. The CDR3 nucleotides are TGTGCCAGCTCACCACCAGCCAGGGAAGGAGAGCAGTACTTC.

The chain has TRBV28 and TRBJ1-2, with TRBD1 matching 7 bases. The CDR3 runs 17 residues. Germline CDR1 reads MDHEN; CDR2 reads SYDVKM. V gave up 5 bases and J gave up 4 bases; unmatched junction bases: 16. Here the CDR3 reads CASSPRDPTGRFYGYTF. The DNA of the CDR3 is TGTGCCAGCAGTCCTCGGGACCCGACAGGGCGCTTCTATGGCTACACCTTC.

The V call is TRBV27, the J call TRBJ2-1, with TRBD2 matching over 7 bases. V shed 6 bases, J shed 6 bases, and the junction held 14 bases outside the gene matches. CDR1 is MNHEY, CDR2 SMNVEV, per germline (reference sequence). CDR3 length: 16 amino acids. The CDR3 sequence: CASRGALGTTTNEQFF. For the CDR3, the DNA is TGTGCCAGCAGAGGCGCCCTTGGGACTACCACCAATGAGCAGTTCTTC.

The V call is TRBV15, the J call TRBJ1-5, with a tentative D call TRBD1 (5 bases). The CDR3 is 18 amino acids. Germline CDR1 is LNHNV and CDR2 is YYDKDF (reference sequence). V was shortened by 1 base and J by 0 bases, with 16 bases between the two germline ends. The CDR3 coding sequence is TGTGCCACCAGCAGAGCTTTCGCGGGAAGGGGTAGCAATCAGCCCCAGCATTTT. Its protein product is CATSRAFAGRGSNQPQHF.

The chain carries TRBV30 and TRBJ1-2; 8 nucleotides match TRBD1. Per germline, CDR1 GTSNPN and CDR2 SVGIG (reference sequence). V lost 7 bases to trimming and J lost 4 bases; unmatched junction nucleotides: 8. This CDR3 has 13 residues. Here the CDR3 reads CASSQGAVYGYTF. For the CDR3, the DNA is TGTGCCTCCTCCCAGGGGGCGGTCTATGGCTACACCTTC.

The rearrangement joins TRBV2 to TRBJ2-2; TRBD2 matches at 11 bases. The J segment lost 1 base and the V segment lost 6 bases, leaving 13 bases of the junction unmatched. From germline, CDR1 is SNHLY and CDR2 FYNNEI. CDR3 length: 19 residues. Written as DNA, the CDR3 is TGTGCCAGCAGCCGCCGCCCTAGCGGGGGGTCTAGGAACACCGGGGAGCTGTTTTTT. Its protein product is CASSRRPSGGSRNTGELFF.

The CDR3 DNA reads TGTGCCAGCAGCCCAGTAGACAGGGCGTACGAGCAGTACTTC. Amino acids: CASSPVDRAYEQYF. This rearrangement joins TRBV4-2 to TRBJ2-7; 7 bases fit TRBD1. The CDR3 is 14 amino acids. Germline V lookup: CDR1 LGHNA, CDR2 YNFKEQ. V trimming: 4 bases; J trimming: 4 bases; junction bases outside the gene matches: 7.

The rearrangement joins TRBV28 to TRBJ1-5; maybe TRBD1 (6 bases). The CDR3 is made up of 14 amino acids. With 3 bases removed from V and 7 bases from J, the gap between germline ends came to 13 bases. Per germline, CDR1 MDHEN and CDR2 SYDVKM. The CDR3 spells CASSFRRGQQPQHF. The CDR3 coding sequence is TGTGCCAGCAGTTTCCGTCGGGGGCAGCAGCCCCAGCATTTT.

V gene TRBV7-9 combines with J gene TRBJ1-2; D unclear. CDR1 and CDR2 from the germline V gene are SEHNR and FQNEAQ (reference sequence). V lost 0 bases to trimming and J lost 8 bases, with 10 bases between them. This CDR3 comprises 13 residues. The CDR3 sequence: CASSLAQVEGYTF. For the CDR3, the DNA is TGTGCCAGCAGCTTAGCGCAGGTGGAGGGCTACACCTTC. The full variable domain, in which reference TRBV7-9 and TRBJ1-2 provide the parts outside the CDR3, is DTGVSQNPRHKITKRGQNVTFRCDPISEHNRLYWYRQTLGQGPEFLTYFQNEAQLEKSRLLSDRFSAERPKGSFSTLEIQRTEQGDSAMYLCASSLAQVEGYTFGSGTRLTVV.

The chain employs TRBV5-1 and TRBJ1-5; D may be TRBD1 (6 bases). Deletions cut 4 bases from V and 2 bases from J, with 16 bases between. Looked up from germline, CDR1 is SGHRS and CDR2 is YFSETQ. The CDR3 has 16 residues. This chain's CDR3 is CASSPRGGGGNQPQHF. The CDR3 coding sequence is TGCGCCAGCAGCCCCCGCGGGGGCGGTGGCAATCAGCCCCAGCATTTT. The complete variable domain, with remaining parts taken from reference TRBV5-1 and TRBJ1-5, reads KAGVTQTPRYLIKTRGQQVTLSCSPISGHRSVSWYQQTPGQGLQFLFEYFSETQRNKGNFPGRFSGRQFSNSRSEMNVSTLELGDSALYLCASSPRGGGGNQPQHFGDGTRLSIL.

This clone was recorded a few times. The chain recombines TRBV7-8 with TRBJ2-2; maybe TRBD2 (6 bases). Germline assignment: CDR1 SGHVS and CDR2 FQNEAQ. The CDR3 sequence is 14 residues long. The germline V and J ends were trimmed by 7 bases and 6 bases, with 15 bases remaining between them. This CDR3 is CASKGGAAAGELFF. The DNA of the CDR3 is TGTGCCAGCAAGGGAGGAGCGGCTGCCGGGGAGCTGTTTTTT.

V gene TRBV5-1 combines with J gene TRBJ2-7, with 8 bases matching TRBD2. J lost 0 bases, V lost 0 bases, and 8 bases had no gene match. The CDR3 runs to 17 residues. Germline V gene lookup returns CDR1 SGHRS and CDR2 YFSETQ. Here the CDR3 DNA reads TGCGCCAGCAGCTTGGGATCCGGGAGCGGGGGCTCCTACGAGCAGTACTTC. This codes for CASSLGSGSGGSYEQYF.

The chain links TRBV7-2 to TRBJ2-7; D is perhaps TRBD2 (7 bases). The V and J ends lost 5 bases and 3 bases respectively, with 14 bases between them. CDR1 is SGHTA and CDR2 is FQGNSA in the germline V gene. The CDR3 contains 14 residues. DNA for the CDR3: TGTGCCAGCAGCGGGGGGGGCCTCGGCTACGAGCAGTACTTC. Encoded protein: CASSGGGLGYEQYF.

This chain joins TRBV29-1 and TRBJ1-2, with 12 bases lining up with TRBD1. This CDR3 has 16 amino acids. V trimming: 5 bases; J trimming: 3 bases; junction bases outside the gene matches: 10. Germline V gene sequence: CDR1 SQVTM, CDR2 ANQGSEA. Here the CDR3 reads CSVLGTGGAGDYGYTF. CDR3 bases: TGCAGCGTTCTCGGGACAGGGGGCGCAGGCGACTATGGCTACACCTTC. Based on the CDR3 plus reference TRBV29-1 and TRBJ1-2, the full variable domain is SAVISQKPSRDICQRGTSLTIQCQVDSQVTMMFWYRQQPGQSLTLIATANQGSEATYESGFVIDKFPISRPNLTFSTLTVSNMSPEDSSIYLCSVLGTGGAGDYGYTFGSGTRLTVV.

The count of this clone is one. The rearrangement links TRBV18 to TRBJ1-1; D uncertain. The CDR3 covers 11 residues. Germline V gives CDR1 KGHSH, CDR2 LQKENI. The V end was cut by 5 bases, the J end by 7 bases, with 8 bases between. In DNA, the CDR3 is TGTGCCAGCTCATTGCAGCGTGAAGCTTTCTTT. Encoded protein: CASSLQREAFF.